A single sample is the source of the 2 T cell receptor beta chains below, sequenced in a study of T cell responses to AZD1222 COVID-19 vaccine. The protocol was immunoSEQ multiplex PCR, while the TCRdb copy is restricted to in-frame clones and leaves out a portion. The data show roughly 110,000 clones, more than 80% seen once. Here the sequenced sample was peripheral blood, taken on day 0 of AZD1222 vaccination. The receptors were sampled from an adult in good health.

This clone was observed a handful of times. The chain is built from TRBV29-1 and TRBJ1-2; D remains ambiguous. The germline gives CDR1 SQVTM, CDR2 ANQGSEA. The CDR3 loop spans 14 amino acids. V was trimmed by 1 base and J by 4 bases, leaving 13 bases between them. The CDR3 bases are TGCAGCGTTGAAGTTGACACACAATCCTATGGCTACACCTTC. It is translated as CSVEVDTQSYGYTF.

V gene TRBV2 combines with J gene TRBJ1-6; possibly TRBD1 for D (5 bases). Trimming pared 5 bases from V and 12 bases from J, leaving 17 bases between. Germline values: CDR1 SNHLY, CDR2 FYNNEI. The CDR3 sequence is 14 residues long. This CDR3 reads CASSNQDTGGPLHF. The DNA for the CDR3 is TGTGCCAGCAGTAACCAGGACACCGGTGGACCCCTCCACTTT.